This TCR beta chain was found in a study of metastatic and nonmetastatic thyroid tumors. Study overall: Repertoires from malignant and benign thyroid patients were compared across blood and tumor or nodule tissue. General study points: Malignant tumors reportedly showed significantly higher TCR beta diversity than benign nodules in both blood and tumor.

Only one count was recorded for this clone. Its cognate antigen is unknown. Not a single patient had been given any form of treatment at any point before undergoing thyroid surgery. The CDR3 sequence is 14 residues long. The germline V and J ends were trimmed by 5 bases and 3 bases, with 16 bases remaining between them. Germline-derived CDR1 and CDR2 are DFQATT and SNEGSKA (reference sequence). In the original analysis: Clinicopathological groups of papillary thyroid cancer showed CDR3 differences that were used to build a distant-metastasis classifier. TCRdb used MiXCR to call clones anew from the PCR reads. Here the V and J calls rest on TCRdb's processing, not on the authors' analysis. This table holds tens of thousands of clones, around a fifth found once.

The chain uses TRBV20-1 and TRBJ1-1; D is undetermined. Sequencing input: blood. This receptor was obtained from a female donor with papillary thyroid cancer or a benign thyroid nodule (not recorded which). Some clones in this sample may be carry-over from other donors' samples. CDR3 region: CSAPLPDRDTEAFF. CDR3 sequence (DNA): TGCAGTGCTCCTTTACCGGACCGGGACACTGAAGCTTTCTTT.